This T cell receptor (beta chain) is from a study of cytomegalovirus exposure and HLA in healthy donors. Study-level points and caveats: In vitro, three CMV-associated chains proved specific for CMV antigens. The study recorded about 160 TCR beta chains that were cytomegalovirus-associated. The classifier, whose performance was assessed in both the original and validation cohorts, reportedly diagnosed cytomegalovirus status with high specificity and sensitivity.

This CDR3 spans 12 amino acids. V was cut by 4 bases and J by 4 bases, with 8 bases left in between. Germline V gene sequence: CDR1 SEHNR, CDR2 FQNEAQ (reference sequence). Concerning this clone: Its antigen is undetermined.

Method: immunoSEQ multiplex PCR; TCRdb's copy keeps in-frame clones and lacks some. The sample has about 190,000 clones; roughly 84% are singletons. Source material: PBMCs. The sequence derives from a man younger than 35 in good health and CMV-seropositive. This chain joins TRBV7-9 and TRBJ2-7; no clear D. DNA of the CDR3: TGTGCCAGCAGCTCCGTCGTATACGAGCAGTACTTC. Its translation is CASSSVVYEQYF.